This TCR beta chain was observed in a study of cytomegalovirus exposure and HLA in healthy donors. Study context: The 130 or so validation repertoires used the same platform as the approximately 700 first-cohort repertoires (as reported by a later analysis). The study's findings and limits: The authors confirmed in vitro that a few CMV-associated chains were specific for CMV antigens. Published work reported that the classifier diagnosed cytomegalovirus status with high specificity and sensitivity. Altogether, about 160 TCR beta chains were recorded as cytomegalovirus-associated.

This CDR3 has 17 amino acids. Germline CDR1 SGHRS, CDR2 YFSETQ. V was shortened by 2 bases and J by 3 bases, with 17 bases between the two germline ends. A remark on this clone: Its antigen is unknown.

Profiled with immunoSEQ multiplex PCR; TCRdb holds only in-frame clones, not every one. This sample has 110,000 to 150,000 clones; 91% occur once, and the top ten carry under 0.8%. The sequencing input was PBMCs. The clonotype originates from a man aged 18 to 35 in good health and CMV-seronegative. This chain uses TRBV5-1 with TRBJ1-4; D uncertain. The CDR3 is CASSLGPSAGSNEKLFF. CDR3 bases: TGCGCCAGCAGCTTAGGTCCCAGCGCGGGGTCTAATGAAAAACTGTTTTTT.